The source of this TCR beta chain is a study of graft-versus-host responses after intestinal transplantation. As for the study in general: Transplant types were multivisceral, liver-intestinal, or isolated intestinal.

Of note for this clone: Its specificity is not known.

The CDR3 covers 12 residues. CDR1 and CDR2 (germline): SGHTA, FQGNSA. Deletions cut 8 bases from V and 5 bases from J, with 12 bases between. The table came from immunoSEQ multiplex PCR; TCRdb's copy has only in-frame clones and leaves some out. The sample includes about 30,000 clones, roughly nine tenths of them seen just once. Study results and limitations: Allograft clonal ratios (graft-versus-host to host-versus-graft) were high in patients who had graft-donor T cell macrochimerism. Detected in recipient marrow were GvH clones, some of which were first observed in ileum or blood.

This chain uses TRBV7-2 with TRBJ1-1; possibly TRBD1 for D (6 bases). The TCR was taken from a human patient who received an intestinal transplant, so some T cells may come from the graft donor. Sequenced here: PBMCs, sampled 450 to 460 days after intestinal transplantation. The CDR3 DNA reads as TGTGCCAGCCTTTTAGGGGGGACTGAAGCTTTCTTT. Its protein product is CASLLGGTEAFF.